The clone carrying this T cell receptor beta chain showed up just once. Here immunoSEQ multiplex PCR was the method, and the copy in TCRdb shows in-frame clones only, minus some. The sample yields roughly 380,000 clones, 89% seen once. The data originate from a study of blood T cell repertoires in COVID-19. The length of the CDR3 is 14 residues. Deletions cut 5 bases from V and 1 base from J, with 11 bases between. Germline values: CDR1 SGHAT, CDR2 FQNNGV. This clonotype was obtained from a woman aged 40 to 50 with COVID-19, enrolled during active disease. The sequenced material came from peripheral blood. The chain couples TRBV11-2 to TRBJ1-1, with D possibly being TRBD1 (6 bases). The CDR3 DNA reads TGTGCCAGCAGCCTCACAGGGCCGAACACTGAAGCTTTCTTT. Encoded protein: CASSLTGPNTEAFF. Based on the CDR3 plus reference TRBV11-2 and TRBJ1-1, the full variable domain is EAGVAQSPRYKIIEKRQSVAFWCNPISGHATLYWYQQILGQGPKLLIQFQNNGVVDDSQLPKDRFSAERLKGVDSTLKIQPAKLEDSAVYLCASSLTGPNTEAFFGQGTRLTVV.